This T cell receptor beta chain is from a study of T cell repertoires in cytomegalovirus infection. Study summary: In public TCR beta signatures, there were indications of both CMV infection and matching HLA type.

In TCRdb, the reads were re-called with MiXCR into one record per CDR3 protein. The data show 750,000 to 900,000 distinct CDR3 sequences, 25% to 30% seen once. At least ten counts were recorded for this clonotype. Its antigen remains unknown. Germline values: CDR1 PRHDT, CDR2 FYEKMQ (reference sequence). V lost 9 bases to trimming and J lost 2 bases, with 19 bases between them. This CDR3 is built from 15 residues. The TCR was taken from a human donor in good health (CMV status not recorded). Some clones in this sample may be carry-over from other donors' samples. The specimen was cultured CD8+ T cells from PBMCs, collected from culture after CMV antigen stimulation. The genes are TRBV13 and TRBJ1-2; D is possibly TRBD1 (6 bases). The CDR3 reads CASTFRDMGNYGYTF. Here the CDR3 DNA reads TGTGCCAGTACCTTCAGGGACATGGGAAACTATGGCTACACCTTC.